This entry features one T cell receptor (beta chain) sequence. This sample is drawn from a study of blood T cell repertoires in COVID-19. About the research overall: COVID-19 samples, acute and convalescent, were from the United States, Italy and Spain.

Clones were read by immunoSEQ multiplex PCR, and TCRdb kept only the in-frame ones, dropping some. The sample lists around 400,000 clones, around 90% occurring once. The TCR originated in a middle-aged man with acute or convalescent COVID-19. Sample: peripheral blood.

The CDR3 region has the DNA TGTGCCAGCAGTTTATCCCGACAGGGAAACTATGGCTACACCTTC. It translates to CASSLSRQGNYGYTF. This chain uses TRBV27 with TRBJ1-2; 7 bases match TRBD1. The CDR3 has 15 residues. Germline trimming cut 0 bases from V and 2 bases from J; bases unmatched to any gene: 3. Germline CDR1 and CDR2: MNHEY and SMNVEV (reference sequence).